A single sample gave rise to the 28 T cell receptor beta chains below, sequenced in a study of T cells expressing NK-cell markers. TCRdb re-called the 5' RACE reads; every CDR3 protein appears as one record, without DNA. With 150,000 or so distinct CDR3 sequences in the sample, the ten largest clones hold around 35%. The sequencing input was blood T cells: a sorted CD56 or NKG2C T cell subset, CD4+ or CD8+ T cells, or bulk PBMC T cells (not recorded which). All receptors derive from a woman in her 50s in good health.

The V and J genes are TRBV29-1 and TRBJ1-1. The CDR3 covers 14 residues. The germline CDR1 and CDR2 sequences are SQVTM and ANQGSEA. CDR3 loop: CSVEDTREGTEAFF.

This chain uses TRBV21-1 with TRBJ1-5. TRBV21-1 is a pseudogene segment. This CDR3 comprises 13 residues. CDR3 region: CASSEAPNQPQHF.

The chain recombines TRBV29-1 with TRBJ1-1; TCRdb's D call, TRBD1, is unchecked because there is no DNA. The length of the CDR3 is 14 residues. Germline V gene sequence: CDR1 SQVTM, CDR2 ANQGSEA. The CDR3 protein is CSVDYTGGDTEAFF.

V usage is TRBV6-1 and J usage is TRBJ1-5; TCRdb designates TRBD1, a call that cannot be tested without DNA. Germline V lookup: CDR1 MNHNS, CDR2 SASEGT. CDR3 length: 14 residues. The chain's CDR3 is CAVGTGSGNQPQHF.

The gene calls are TRBV11-2 and TRBJ2-1; TCRdb proposes TRBD2, but this gene call is untestable without DNA. Germline V gene data show CDR1 as SGHAT and CDR2 as FQNNGV. The CDR3 spans 15 residues. The CDR3 reads CASSLGLAGAHEQFF.

V gene TRBV5-6 combines with J gene TRBJ1-1. The germline V gene has CDR1 SGHDT and CDR2 YYEEEE. The CDR3 loop spans 16 amino acids. The CDR3: CASSLAGVRLNTEAFF.

The rearrangement joins TRBV6-9 to TRBJ2-2; TCRdb's D gene call, TRBD2, goes unchecked for lack of DNA. The germline V gene encodes CDR1 MNHGY and CDR2 SVAAGI. CDR3 size: 15 residues. The CDR3 is CASLPGLTNTGELFF.

CDR3 in amino acids: CASSYSPYEQYF. This chain links TRBV6-6 with TRBJ2-7. The CDR3 is made up of 12 amino acids. CDR1 MNHNY and CDR2 SVGAGI come from the germline V gene (reference sequence).

The chain is built from TRBV5-1 and TRBJ2-5; TCRdb calls TRBD2, which cannot be checked without DNA. This CDR3 comprises 16 residues. In germline, CDR1 is SGHRS, CDR2 YFSETQ. CDR3 sequence reads: CASAPRGLAHQETQYF.

The J gene is TRBJ2-3, the V gene TRBV7-6. The CDR3 runs 13 residues. Germline V gives CDR1 SGHVS, CDR2 FNYEAQ. CDR3: CASSLELKDTQYF.

The rearrangement uses TRBV7-9 and TRBJ2-1; TCRdb's D call of TRBD2 is untestable without DNA. This CDR3 has 18 residues. The germline gives CDR1 SEHNR, CDR2 FQNEAQ (reference sequence). The CDR3 protein is CATIRGLATPSSYNEQFF. The full variable domain, in which reference TRBV7-9 and TRBJ2-1 provide the parts outside the CDR3, is DTGVSQNPRHKITKRGQNVTFRCDPISEHNRLYWYRQTLGQGPEFLTYFQNEAQLEKSRLLSDRFSAERPKGSFSTLEIQRTEQGDSAMYLCATIRGLATPSSYNEQFFGPGTRLTVL.

This chain joins TRBV25-1 and TRBJ2-2; absent DNA, TCRdb's TRBD1 call cannot be checked. There are 15 residues in the CDR3. Germline values: CDR1 MGHDK, CDR2 SYGVNS. The CDR3 region is CASSGTGGGFGELFF. The full variable domain, with the rest looked up from reference TRBV25-1 and TRBJ2-2, is EADIYQTPRYLVIGTGKKITLECSQTMGHDKMYWYQQDPGMELHLIHYSYGVNSTEKGDLSSESTVSRIRTEHFPLTLESARPSHTSQYLCASSGTGGGFGELFFGEGSRLTVL.

The chain recombines TRBV7-9 with TRBJ2-3; TCRdb designates TRBD2, a call that cannot be tested without DNA. Germline V gene lookup returns CDR1 SEHNR and CDR2 FQNEAQ (reference sequence). The CDR3 runs 16 residues. The chain's CDR3 is CASGTLAGGEADTQYF.

The chain links TRBV5-6 to TRBJ2-1; TCRdb returns TRBD2, unconfirmable since there is no DNA. This CDR3 is built from 19 residues. Germline V gene data show CDR1 as SGHDT and CDR2 as YYEEEE. The CDR3 protein is CASSWPPGLAGGHYNEQFF.

The rearrangement uses TRBV5-1 and TRBJ2-2; TCRdb designates TRBD1, a call that cannot be tested without DNA. The germline V gene has CDR1 SGHRS and CDR2 YFSETQ. This CDR3 is built from 17 residues. CDR3 protein: CASSLAVPGAYTGELFF.

The chain is built from TRBV2 and TRBJ2-3. Germline CDR1 SNHLY, CDR2 FYNNEI. This CDR3 comprises 14 residues. The CDR3 region is CASREGSGRDTQYF.

The chain recombines TRBV7-8 with TRBJ1-4; TCRdb names TRBD1, which stays unverified in the absence of DNA. The germline gives CDR1 SGHVS, CDR2 FQNEAQ. The CDR3 length is 15 residues. CDR3 loop: CASSPLRNTNEKLFF.

The chain joins TRBV27 to TRBJ2-7; as DNA is missing, the TRBD1 call by TCRdb cannot be tested. The length of the CDR3 is 14 residues. CDR1 is MNHEY, CDR2 SMNVEV, per germline (reference sequence). The CDR3 loop reads CASSPGQGIYEQYF.

J is TRBJ2-1 and V is TRBV14. In germline, CDR1 is SGHDN, CDR2 FVKESK. CDR3 length equals 13 residues. The CDR3: CASSQVSHNEQFF. Filled out from reference TRBV14 and TRBJ2-1, the complete variable domain reads EAGVTQFPSHSVIEKGQTVTLRCDPISGHDNLYWYRRVMGKEIKFLLHFVKESKQDESGMPNNRFLAERTGGTYSTLKVQPAELEDSGVYFCASSQVSHNEQFFGPGTRLTVL.

The rearrangement joins TRBV30 to TRBJ1-4. CDR1 GTSNPN and CDR2 SVGIG come from the germline V gene (reference sequence). The CDR3 is 12 amino acids. CDR3 protein: CASRVASGGLFF.

This chain connects TRBV14 to TRBJ2-5; TCRdb outputs TRBD2, but without DNA this stays unchecked. Germline V CDR1 and CDR2: SGHDN, FVKESK. The CDR3 is 15 amino acids. The CDR3 protein is CASSQELAGEETQYF.

V and J are TRBV11-2 and TRBJ2-2; TCRdb gives TRBD2 as the D gene, but with no DNA this cannot be confirmed. There are 17 residues in the CDR3. Germline V gives CDR1 SGHAT, CDR2 FQNNGV. CDR3 amino acids: CASSSLGLAGHTGELFF.

The chain links TRBV4-1 to TRBJ1-5; TCRdb lists TRBD1, though no DNA is available to test this call. The CDR3 sequence is 15 residues long. Germline V gives CDR1 MGHRA, CDR2 YSYEKL. The CDR3 sequence is CASSLRDRGDQPQHF.

V gene TRBV12-3 or TRBV12-4 combines with J gene TRBJ2-7; as DNA is missing, the TRBD1 call by TCRdb cannot be tested. The CDR3 is 13 amino acids. CDR3 in amino acids: CASKGDQGTEQYF.

The rearrangement joins TRBV4-2 to TRBJ2-2; TCRdb names TRBD2, which stays unverified in the absence of DNA. The CDR3 extends over 18 amino acids. Germline V CDR1 and CDR2: LGHNA, YNFKEQ. This CDR3 is CASSQEVVAGGSTGELFF.

This sequence joins TRBV3-1 and TRBJ2-5; TCRdb names TRBD2, which stays unverified in the absence of DNA. Looked up from germline, CDR1 is LGHDT and CDR2 is YNNKEL (reference sequence). The CDR3 runs to 17 residues. This CDR3 reads CASSQGPGTTVQETQYF.

V usage is TRBV10-3 and J usage is TRBJ1-2. This CDR3 spans 13 amino acids. Germline V gene data show CDR1 as ENHRY and CDR2 as SYGVKD. Here the CDR3 reads CAIKKAQNYGYTF.

The chain uses TRBV6-2 or TRBV6-3 and TRBJ2-5; the TCRdb call, TRBD2, lacks DNA for checking. The CDR3 sequence is 15 residues long. Germline V gene sequence: CDR1 MNHEY, CDR2 SVGEGT. CDR3 loop: CASIDLAGVRETQYF.